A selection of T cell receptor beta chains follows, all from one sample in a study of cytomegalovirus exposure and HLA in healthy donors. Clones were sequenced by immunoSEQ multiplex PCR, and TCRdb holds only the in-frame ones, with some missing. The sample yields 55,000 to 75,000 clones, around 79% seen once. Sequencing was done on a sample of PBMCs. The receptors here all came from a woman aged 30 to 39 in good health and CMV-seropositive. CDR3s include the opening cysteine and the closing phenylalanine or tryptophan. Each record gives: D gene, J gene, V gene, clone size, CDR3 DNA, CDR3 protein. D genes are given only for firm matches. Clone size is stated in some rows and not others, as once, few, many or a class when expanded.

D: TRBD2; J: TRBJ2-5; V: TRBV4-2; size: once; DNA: TGTGCCAGCAGCCAAGAAGCGGGGAGAATACAAGAGACCCAGTACTTC; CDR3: CASSQEAGRIQETQYF
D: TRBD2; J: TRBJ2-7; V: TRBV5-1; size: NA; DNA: TGCGCCAGCAGTATCCTTGGGTCCTCGGGGGGGATCTCCCCGGGGGAGCAGTACTTC; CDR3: CASSILGSSGGISPGEQYF
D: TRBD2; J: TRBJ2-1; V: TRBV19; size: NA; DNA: TGTGCCAGTAGTACGACTAGCGGCAATGAGCAGTTCTTC; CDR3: CASSTTSGNEQFF
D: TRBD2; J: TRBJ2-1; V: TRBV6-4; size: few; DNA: TGTGCCAGCAGTCCCCGGGGCCTTAGCGGGAAGTCCTACAATGAGCAGTTCTTC; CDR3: CASSPRGLSGKSYNEQFF
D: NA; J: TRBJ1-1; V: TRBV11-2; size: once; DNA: TGTGCCAGCAGCTTAGTTCCTCGGCGGGCCACTGAAGCTTTCTTT; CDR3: CASSLVPRRATEAFF
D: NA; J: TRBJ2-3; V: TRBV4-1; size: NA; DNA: TGCGCCAGCAGCCAAGAGCCGGGGTATTTGGCAGATACGCAGTATTTT; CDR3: CASSQEPGYLADTQYF
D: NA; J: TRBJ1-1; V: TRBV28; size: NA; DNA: TGTGCCAGCAGTTTAGGGCAGGGGTACGGTGAAGCTTTCTTT; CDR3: CASSLGQGYGEAFF
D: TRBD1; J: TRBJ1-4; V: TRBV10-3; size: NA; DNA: TGTGCCATCCGACAGGGGGCAAGTAATGAAAAACTGTTTTTT; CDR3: CAIRQGASNEKLFF
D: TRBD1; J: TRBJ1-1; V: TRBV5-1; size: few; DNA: TGCGCCAGCAGCGTCGGACAGGTGAACACTGAAGCTTTCTTT; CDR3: CASSVGQVNTEAFF
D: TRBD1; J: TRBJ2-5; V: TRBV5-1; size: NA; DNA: TGCGCCAGCAGCTTCTCGCCCGGGACAGGACAAGAGACCCAGTACTTC; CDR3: CASSFSPGTGQETQYF
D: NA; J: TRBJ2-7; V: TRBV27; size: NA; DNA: TGTGCCAGCAGTTTATGGTCAGGGGCAAATGTCCAGCAGTACTTC; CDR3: CASSLWSGANVQQYF
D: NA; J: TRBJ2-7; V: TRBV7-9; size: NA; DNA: TGTGCCAGCAGCTTATCCGGGGGGCTACCCCCCTACGAGCAGTACTTC; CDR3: CASSLSGGLPPYEQYF
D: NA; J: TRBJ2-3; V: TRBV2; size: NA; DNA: TGTGCCAGCATAACCGGGACTCCTAGCACAGATACGCAGTATTTT; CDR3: CASITGTPSTDTQYF
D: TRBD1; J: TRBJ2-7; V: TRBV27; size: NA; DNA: TGTGCCAGCAGCCAAGACAGGGTAGGCGAGCAGTACTTC; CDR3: CASSQDRVGEQYF
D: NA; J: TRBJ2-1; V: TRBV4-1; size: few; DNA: TGCGCCAGCAGCCAGCTCCCGGGACACCTGTTCTTC; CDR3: CASSQLPGHLFF
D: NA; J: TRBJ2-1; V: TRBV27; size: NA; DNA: TGTGCCAGCAGTCCATATATCCCCGAGGGCAATGAGCAGTTCTTC; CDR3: CASSPYIPEGNEQFF
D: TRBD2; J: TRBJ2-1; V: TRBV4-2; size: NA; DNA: TGTGCCAGCAGCCAGGGGGGAGGGGCGGGAGAGGGACATGAGCAGTTCTTC; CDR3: CASSQGGGAGEGHEQFF
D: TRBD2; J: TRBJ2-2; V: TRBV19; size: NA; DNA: TGTGCCAGTACTTTCCCCACGGGACTATTGAACACCGGGGAGCTGTTTTTT; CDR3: CASTFPTGLLNTGELFF
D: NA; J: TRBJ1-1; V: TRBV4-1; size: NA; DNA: TGCGCCAGCAGCCAAGCGGGTTTTAACACTGAAGCTTTCTTT; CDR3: CASSQAGFNTEAFF
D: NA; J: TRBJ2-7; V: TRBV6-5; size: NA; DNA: TGTGCCAGCAGGAGGACTGGGTCGCACGAGCAGTACTTC; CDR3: CASRRTGSHEQYF
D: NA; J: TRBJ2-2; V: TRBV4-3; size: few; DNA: TGCGCCAGCAGCCAAGCTGCTACTAGAATCACCGGGGAGCTGTTTTTT; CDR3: CASSQAATRITGELFF
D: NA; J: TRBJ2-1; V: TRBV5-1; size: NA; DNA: TGCGCCAGCAGCTTGGAGGCGGGTTCCTACAATGAGCAGTTCTTC; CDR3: CASSLEAGSYNEQFF
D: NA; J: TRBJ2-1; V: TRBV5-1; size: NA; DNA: TGCGCCAGCAGCTCCCAAAATAGCGAGCCCTCCTACAATGAGCAGTTCTTC; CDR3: CASSSQNSEPSYNEQFF
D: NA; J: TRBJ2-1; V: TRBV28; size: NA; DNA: TGTGCCAGCAGCCTTGGACAGATTACCAATGAGCAGTTCTTC; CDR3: CASSLGQITNEQFF
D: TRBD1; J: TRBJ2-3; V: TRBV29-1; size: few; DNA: TGCAGCGTCGGGACAGGCACAGATACGCAGTATTTT; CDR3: CSVGTGTDTQYF
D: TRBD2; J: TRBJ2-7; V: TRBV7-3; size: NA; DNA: TGTGCCAGCAGCTTAGCGGGACTAGCGGGAGGCGAGCAGTACTTC; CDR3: CASSLAGLAGGEQYF
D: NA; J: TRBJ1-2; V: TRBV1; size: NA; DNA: TGCACCAGCAACCCGGACAGGCCAAACTATGGCTACACCTTC; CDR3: CTSNPDRPNYGYTF
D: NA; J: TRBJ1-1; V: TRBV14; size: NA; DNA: TGTGCCAGCAGGGCGAACACTGAAGCTTTCTTT; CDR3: CASRANTEAFF